Described below is a single T cell receptor beta chain sequence and its context. CDR1 is SGHTA and CDR2 is FQGTGA in the germline V gene. The CDR3 runs to 13 residues. From its re-call of the 5' RACE reads, TCRdb lists each CDR3 protein once, without DNA. The sample has a few hundred thousand distinct CDR3 sequences. The data originate from a study of monozygotic twins with inflammatory bowel disease. The receptor was derived from a human donor with ulcerative colitis or Crohn's disease, or a healthy co-twin of an affected twin (not recorded which). V gene TRBV7-3 combines with J gene TRBJ1-2; TCRdb's D gene call, TRBD1, goes unchecked for lack of DNA. Sequences were obtained from blood. The CDR3 loop is CASSLGQGIGYTF.